This T cell receptor beta chain was sequenced for a study of Ad26.COV2.S vaccination and SARS-CoV-2 variants. The wider study: Donor allocation was to the COV1001 Ad26.COV2.S trial arm. Each vaccinee took Ad26.COV2.S intramuscularly, once or twice 56 days apart.

Libraries were prepared by immunoSEQ multiplex PCR; TCRdb keeps only in-frame clonotypes and omits some of them. The repertoire has 440,000 or so clones, 80% to 90% of them found once; the top ten carry about 1.5%. Treatment noted: around 19 received Ad26.COV2.S at low or high dose, single or two shots; five or six received placebo; per-sample allocation not given. It was on day 63 after the first vaccine or placebo injection that samples were taken. A Boston donor was an adult aged 18-55 years. Germline CDR1 is LNHDA and CDR2 is SQIVND (reference sequence). V dropped 4 bases and J dropped 2; count of bases not matched to a gene: 1. The CDR3 consists of 14 residues.

Material: peripheral blood, obtained in a trial of Ad26.COV2.S vaccine versus placebo. The rearrangement links TRBV19 to TRBJ1-2, with TRBD1 matching over 10 bases. The source of this sequence is a person between 18 and 65 years old who received the Ad26.COV2.S COVID-19 vaccine or a placebo. The CDR3 DNA sequence: TGTGCCAGTAGTAGGACAGGGGGGAACTATGGCTACACCTTC. This sequence encodes CASSRTGGNYGYTF.